One and the same sample provided the 8 T cell receptor beta chains below, sequenced in a study of CD8+ T cells in alopecia areata. Isolated RNA was reverse transcribed into cDNA used as the sequencing template. Data came from immunoSEQ multiplex PCR; TCRdb stores just in-frame clones and leaves some out. The data show about 180,000 clones, 59% seen once. Sequencing used CD4+ T cells sorted from blood, obtained at week 0. These TCRs come from a human donor with alopecia areata.

The chain has TRBV19 and TRBJ2-7; D gene unclear. CDR3 length equals 14 residues. V lost 6 bases, J lost 0 bases, and 12 bases lay in between. Per the germline V gene, CDR1 is LNHDA and CDR2 is SQIVND (reference sequence). The chain's CDR3 is CASRPATYSYEQYF. DNA of the CDR3: TGTGCCAGTAGACCGGCAACCTACTCCTACGAGCAGTACTTC.

This clone was counted a single time. The V call is TRBV9, the J call TRBJ2-4, with no clear D. The CDR3 spans 14 residues. From germline, CDR1 is SGDLS and CDR2 YYNGEE. Trimming removed 4 bases from V and 6 bases from J, with 14 bases in between. The CDR3 nucleotides are TGTGCCAGCAGCTACGGACGGACCGGAAACATTCAGTACTTC. This translates into CASSYGRTGNIQYF.

The chain is built from TRBV5-1 and TRBJ1-2; 12 bases line up with TRBD1. Looked up from germline, CDR1 is SGHRS and CDR2 is YFSETQ. The trim removed 0 bases at V and 7 bases at J, leaving 7 bases unmatched. This CDR3 region has 16 residues. The CDR3 DNA is TGCGCCAGCAGCTTGGCGGGACAGGGGGCATCTGGTGGCTACACCTTC. It codes for CASSLAGQGASGGYTF.

The chain links TRBV30 to TRBJ2-5, with a tentative D call TRBD2 (6 bases). V lost 2 bases and J 5 bases, leaving 12 bases between the germline ends. The CDR3 contains 13 residues. Germline V gene lookup returns CDR1 GTSNPN and CDR2 SVGIG (reference sequence). The CDR3 coding sequence is TGTGCCTGGAGTTTCGGGCGGGGTGAGACCCAGTACTTC. It codes for CAWSFGRGETQYF.

The rearrangement links TRBV5-5 to TRBJ2-5; D perhaps matches TRBD2 (5 bases). Trimming cost V 5 bases and J 3 bases, with 8 bases left between them. This CDR3 has 12 amino acids. CDR1 SGHKS and CDR2 YYEKEE come from the germline V gene (reference sequence). The CDR3 sequence: CASSLGEETQYF. CDR3 coding DNA: TGTGCCAGCAGTCTCGGGGAAGAGACCCAGTACTTC.

This rearrangement joins TRBV30 to TRBJ2-3, with TRBD2 matching over 7 bases. CDR1 and CDR2 (germline): GTSNPN, SVGIG (reference sequence). The CDR3 spans 14 residues. Trimming cost V 4 bases and J 1 base; bases outside gene matches: 5. CDR3 nucleotide sequence: TGTGCCTGGAACGGGGGGTTGGGCACAGATACGCAGTATTTT. The encoded protein is CAWNGGLGTDTQYF.

The chain uses TRBV19 and TRBJ1-6, with D perhaps TRBD1 (5 bases). CDR1 and CDR2 from the germline V gene are LNHDA and SQIVND (reference sequence). The CDR3 length is 14 residues. V shed 3 bases and J shed 7 bases, with 10 bases lying between them. As DNA, the CDR3 is TGTGCCAGTAGTATTTCCGGGGGGAATTCACCCCTCCACTTT. Translated, it gives CASSISGGNSPLHF.

The chain employs TRBV7-2 and TRBJ1-5; no reliable D call. Trimming removed 1 base at V and 3 bases at J, with 4 bases between. This CDR3 contains 13 residues. Germline V CDR1 and CDR2: SGHTA, FQGNSA. Written as DNA, the CDR3 is TGTGCCAGCAGCTTAGGGGTCAATCAGCCCCAGCATTTT. Protein: CASSLGVNQPQHF.